The 32 T cell receptor beta chains below were found in one sample sequenced in a study of blood T cell repertoires in COVID-19. The protocol was immunoSEQ multiplex PCR, while the TCRdb copy is restricted to in-frame clones and leaves out a portion. The data contain 180,000 or so clones, approximately 80% of them singletons. The sequenced sample consisted of PBMCs or T cells enriched from blood (not recorded which). Every receptor here comes from a man over 45 who had recovered from COVID-19.

This rearrangement joins TRBV3-1 (or the pseudogene TRBV3-2) to TRBJ1-6; no firm D call. The V gene lost 6 bases and the J gene lost 9 bases, with 18 bases spanning the gap. Per germline, CDR1 LGHDT and CDR2 YNNKEL (reference sequence). The CDR3 sequence is 15 residues long. The CDR3 sequence is CASRKSSGDGSPLHF. The CDR3 coding sequence is TGTGCCAGCAGAAAAAGCTCCGGGGATGGTTCACCCCTCCACTTT.

This chain uses TRBV5-4 with TRBJ2-3, with 7 bases aligning to TRBD2. CDR3 length equals 15 residues. CDR1 is SGHNT, CDR2 YYREEE, per germline (reference sequence). Germline trimming cut 0 bases from V and 6 bases from J; bases unmatched to any gene: 7. The CDR3 nucleotides are TGTGCCAGCAGCTTGGTAGCTAGCGGAGTGGATACGCAGTATTTT. Protein sequence: CASSLVASGVDTQYF.

This rearrangement joins TRBV27 to TRBJ1-2; no definite D call. V lost 5 bases and J 2 bases, leaving 9 bases between the germline ends. The CDR3 is made up of 13 amino acids. CDR1 and CDR2 from the germline V gene are MNHEY and SMNVEV (reference sequence). CDR3 bases: TGTGCCAGCAGTCGGCCGGGGAACTATGGCTACACCTTC. Translation: CASSRPGNYGYTF.

The count of this clone is one. The chain links TRBV5-4 to TRBJ2-6, with a weak D call TRBD2 (6 bases). Trimming left V 1 base short and J 0 bases short, with 17 bases between. Per the germline V gene, CDR1 is SGHNT and CDR2 is YYREEE (reference sequence). This CDR3 has 19 amino acids. CDR3 amino acids: CASSLSWGGLGSGANVLTF. CDR3 DNA: TGTGCCAGCAGCTTGAGTTGGGGAGGACTGGGCTCTGGGGCCAACGTCCTGACTTTC.

The genes are TRBV5-6 and TRBJ2-1; a possible D gene is TRBD1 (6 bases). Trimming shortened V by 4 bases and J by 0 bases, and 11 bases separated the two germline ends. The CDR3 extends over 15 amino acids. The germline V gene has CDR1 SGHDT and CDR2 YYEEEE. Written as DNA, the CDR3 is TGTGCCAGCAGCGGAACAGGGCGCTCCTACAATGAGCAGTTCTTC. Protein sequence: CASSGTGRSYNEQFF.

The chain uses TRBV5-5 and TRBJ1-2, with D uncertain. The CDR3 totals 14 residues. Per germline, CDR1 SGHKS and CDR2 YYEKEE (reference sequence). V gave up 3 bases and J gave up 3 bases, with 12 bases separating them. CDR3 coding DNA: TGTGCCAGCAGCTCCCCGGGTCCTCACTATGGCTACACCTTC. This encodes CASSSPGPHYGYTF.

This rearrangement joins TRBV6-5 to TRBJ2-2; 8 bases match TRBD1. Unmatched junction bases numbered 7, after V lost 4 bases and J lost 6 bases. This CDR3 contains 15 residues. Germline assignment: CDR1 MNHEY and CDR2 SVGAGI. The CDR3 DNA reads as TGTGCCAGCAGTTTCGGACAGGGATATCCCGGGGAGCTGTTTTTT. It specifies CASSFGQGYPGELFF.

The chain has TRBV19 and TRBJ1-5; D call uncertain. V lost 3 bases and J lost 7, with 10 bases in between. The germline V gene has CDR1 LNHDA and CDR2 SQIVND (reference sequence). The CDR3 is made up of 13 amino acids. The CDR3 reads CASSMSGKQPQHF. The CDR3 DNA reads as TGTGCCAGTAGTATGTCCGGGAAACAGCCCCAGCATTTT. Full variable domain (outside the CDR3, taken from reference TRBV19 and TRBJ1-5): DGGITQSPKYLFRKEGQNVTLSCEQNLNHDAMYWYRQDPGQGLRLIYYSQIVNDFQKGDIAEGYSVSREKKESFPLTVTSAQKNPTAFYLCASSMSGKQPQHFGDGTRLSIL.

This clone was found a few times. This chain connects TRBV6-4 to TRBJ1-1; the match to TRBD1 covers 7 bases. The CDR3 has 14 amino acids. V shed 3 bases, J shed 1 base, and the junction held 2 bases outside the gene matches. Germline CDR1 is MRHNA and CDR2 is SNTAGT. The CDR3 DNA reads as TGTGCCAGCAGTGAGGGGACAGAGAACACTGAAGCTTTCTTT. Its protein is CASSEGTENTEAFF.

This chain connects TRBV5-4 to TRBJ2-7; D is ambiguous. The V end lost 3 bases, the J end lost 0 bases, and 10 bases lay between the germline ends. Germline V CDR1 and CDR2: SGHNT, YYREEE (reference sequence). The CDR3 totals 14 residues. DNA for the CDR3: TGTGCCAGCAGCTCCTCTTTGAGCTCCTACGAGCAGTACTTC. It specifies CASSSSLSSYEQYF.

The V and J genes are TRBV6-1 and TRBJ2-4; TRBD1 matches 9 bases. Germline V gives CDR1 MNHNS, CDR2 SASEGT. CDR3 length: 13 amino acids. The trim removed 3 bases at V and 6 bases at J, leaving 0 bases unmatched. CDR3 region: CASSEGQGNIQYF. For the CDR3, the DNA is TGTGCCAGCAGTGAGGGACAGGGAAACATTCAGTACTTC.

The chain employs TRBV5-1 and TRBJ1-1; TRBD1 might be the D (6 bases). The germline V gene encodes CDR1 SGHRS and CDR2 YFSETQ. There are 15 residues in the CDR3. Trimming shortened V by 6 bases and J by 1 base, and 16 bases separated the two germline ends. The CDR3 region is CASTTQGRGNTEAFF. Here the CDR3 DNA reads TGCGCCAGCACCACTCAGGGGAGAGGGAACACTGAAGCTTTCTTT. Full variable domain (rest looked up from reference TRBV5-1 and TRBJ1-1): KAGVTQTPRYLIKTRGQQVTLSCSPISGHRSVSWYQQTPGQGLQFLFEYFSETQRNKGNFPGRFSGRQFSNSRSEMNVSTLELGDSALYLCASTTQGRGNTEAFFGQGTRLTVV.

The gene calls are TRBV6-5 and TRBJ2-3; TRBD1 agrees at 10 bases. In germline, CDR1 is MNHEY, CDR2 SVGAGI. The CDR3 contains 14 residues. Losses at the gene ends were 5 bases for V and 6 bases for J; bases not matched to a gene: 5. This CDR3 is CASSTGQGVDTQYF. CDR3 bases: TGTGCCAGCAGTACCGGACAGGGGGTGGATACGCAGTATTTT.

This chain joins TRBV28 and TRBJ1-2, with D perhaps TRBD1 (5 bases). Germline loops: CDR1 MDHEN, CDR2 SYDVKM. This CDR3 spans 13 amino acids. V gave up 9 bases and J gave up 3 bases, with 14 bases separating them. The CDR3 bases are TGTGCCAGTACATCTTGGGGGGACTATGGCTACACCTTC. Its translation is CASTSWGDYGYTF.

V and J are TRBV7-3 and TRBJ1-5; 7 bases fit TRBD1. The CDR3 sequence is 13 residues long. Germline CDR1 SGHTA, CDR2 FQGTGA. V was clipped by 3 bases and J by 6 bases; unmatched bases: 2. The CDR3 is CASSLTGTQPQHF. CDR3 in DNA: TGTGCCAGCAGCTTGACAGGGACTCAGCCCCAGCATTTT.

The chain is built from TRBV28 and TRBJ2-7, with TRBD2 matching over 8 bases. The CDR3 length is 15 residues. Germline V gene lookup returns CDR1 MDHEN and CDR2 SYDVKM. With 4 bases clipped from V and 3 bases from J, the junction kept 8 bases outside the gene matches. In DNA form, the CDR3 reads TGTGCCAGCAGTTGGATCAGCGGGGGAGTCTACGAGCAGTACTTC. Translating it yields CASSWISGGVYEQYF.

The chain is built from TRBV15 and TRBJ2-3; the match to TRBD2 covers 8 bases. The V gene's germline CDR1 is LNHNV and CDR2 YYDKDF (reference sequence). CDR3 length: 16 amino acids. With 1 base clipped from V and 3 bases from J, the junction kept 6 bases outside the gene matches. CDR3 sequence: CATSRGFSGTTDTQYF. The CDR3, as DNA: TGTGCCACCAGCAGAGGTTTTAGCGGGACTACAGATACGCAGTATTTT.

This chain connects TRBV24-1 to TRBJ2-5; TRBD1 is a possible D gene (5 bases). Trimming took 6 bases from V and 5 from J, leaving 9 bases between them. CDR3 size: 12 residues. Germline lookup yields CDR1 KGHDR and CDR2 SFDVKD. CDR3 DNA sequence: TGTGCCACCAGTAAGGGGTGGGAGACCCAGTACTTC. Translating it yields CATSKGWETQYF.

This clone was counted a single time. This chain connects TRBV24-1 to TRBJ1-5; 11 bases match TRBD1. The V gene end was trimmed by 3 bases and the J gene end by 6 bases; junction bases not matched to a gene: 6. The CDR3 consists of 16 residues. CDR1 and CDR2 (germline): KGHDR, SFDVKD. The chain's CDR3 is CATSDHGGTGGQPQHF. In DNA form, the CDR3 reads TGTGCCACCAGTGATCATGGGGGGACAGGGGGTCAGCCCCAGCATTTT.

The chain couples TRBV4-2 to TRBJ1-5; D is possibly TRBD1 (5 bases). V was pared by 4 bases and J by 3 bases, with 16 bases between. The germline V gene has CDR1 LGHNA and CDR2 YNFKEQ. The CDR3 is made up of 16 amino acids. CDR3 region: CASSPFLGGANQPQHF. The CDR3 DNA reads TGTGCCAGCAGCCCCTTCCTCGGCGGGGCCAATCAGCCCCAGCATTTT.

This clone showed up just a few times. V is TRBV6-1 and J is TRBJ2-3; 8 bases are a match to TRBD2. CDR1 is MNHNS, CDR2 SASEGT, per germline. V gave up 3 bases and J gave up 2 bases; unmatched junction bases: 4. The CDR3 length is 15 residues. CDR3 in DNA: TGTGCCAGCAGTGAGCTAGCGGGCCTCACAGATACGCAGTATTTT. Translation gives CASSELAGLTDTQYF.

The chain uses TRBV27 and TRBJ2-1; D not certain. Trimming cost V 5 bases and J 3 bases, with 5 bases left between them. This CDR3 is 12 amino acids long. Germline V lookup: CDR1 MNHEY, CDR2 SMNVEV (reference sequence). CDR3: CASSPGYNEQFF. DNA of the CDR3: TGTGCCAGCAGTCCGGGCTACAATGAGCAGTTCTTC.

V gene TRBV7-8 combines with J gene TRBJ1-6, with no clear D. This CDR3 is built from 14 residues. Deletions cut 3 bases from V and 9 bases from J, with 12 bases between. In germline, CDR1 is SGHVS, CDR2 FQNEAQ. This chain's CDR3 is CASSFQEDGSPLHF. The CDR3 DNA sequence: TGTGCCAGCAGCTTCCAGGAGGACGGTTCACCCCTCCACTTT.

V and J are TRBV10-1 and TRBJ1-1; 12 bases map to TRBD1. The CDR3 is made up of 16 amino acids. The V gene end was trimmed by 5 bases and the J gene end by 4 bases; junction bases not matched to a gene: 8. In germline, CDR1 is WNHNN, CDR2 SYGVQD (reference sequence). CDR3 residues: CASSSGTGGLVTEAFF. DNA for the CDR3: TGCGCCAGCAGTTCCGGGACAGGGGGCTTGGTCACTGAAGCTTTCTTT.

The chain couples TRBV24-1 to TRBJ2-3; 7 bases map to TRBD2. The trim removed 2 bases at V and 5 bases at J, leaving 6 bases unmatched. Germline values: CDR1 KGHDR, CDR2 SFDVKD. The CDR3 runs 15 residues. The CDR3 sequence is CATSDSGGGLDTQYF. DNA of the CDR3: TGTGCCACCAGTGATTCTGGGGGGGGGTTAGATACGCAGTATTTT.

The gene calls are TRBV5-1 and TRBJ1-1; D uncertain. V was trimmed by 0 bases and J by 0 bases, leaving 6 bases between them. The CDR3 consists of 14 residues. CDR1 is SGHRS, CDR2 YFSETQ, per germline. This CDR3 is CASSLALLNTEAFF. The CDR3 bases are TGCGCCAGCAGCTTGGCCCTTCTGAACACTGAAGCTTTCTTT.

This chain joins TRBV28 and TRBJ1-5; TRBD1 is a possible D gene (5 bases). Looked up from germline, CDR1 is MDHEN and CDR2 is SYDVKM. Deletions cut 5 bases from V and 1 base from J, with 12 bases between. This CDR3 has 15 residues. CDR3 sequence reads: CASSLRRGSNQPQHF. In DNA, the CDR3 is TGTGCCAGCAGTCTCCGGAGGGGAAGCAATCAGCCCCAGCATTTT.

This clone was detected once. The chain couples TRBV5-1 to TRBJ2-7; weak D call: TRBD1 (6 bases). The V end lost 4 bases, the J end lost 5 bases, and 19 bases lay between the germline ends. This CDR3 contains 15 residues. Germline-derived CDR1 and CDR2 are SGHRS and YFSETQ. The CDR3 is CASSLTGLGQDEQYF. As DNA, the CDR3 is TGCGCCAGCAGCCTGACAGGTTTGGGTCAGGACGAGCAGTACTTC.

V is TRBV27 and J is TRBJ1-5, with a weak D call TRBD1 (6 bases). Trimming removed 3 bases from V and 0 bases from J, with 9 bases in between. This CDR3 spans 15 amino acids. Germline V gene lookup returns CDR1 MNHEY and CDR2 SMNVEV (reference sequence). DNA of the CDR3: TGTGCCAGCAGTTTCTACAGGGATAGCAATCAGCCCCAGCATTTT. The encoded protein is CASSFYRDSNQPQHF.

The chain is built from TRBV3-1 (or the pseudogene TRBV3-2) and TRBJ2-5, with D possibly being TRBD2 (7 bases). V was cut by 3 bases and J by 5 bases, with 13 bases left in between. CDR3 length: 14 amino acids. Germline V gene lookup returns CDR1 LGHDT and CDR2 YNNKEL (reference sequence). CDR3 amino acids: CASSQGGAAETQYF. In nucleotides, the CDR3 is TGTGCCAGCAGCCAGGGGGGGGCGGCTGAGACCCAGTACTTC.

V gene TRBV10-2 combines with J gene TRBJ2-3; TRBD2 matches 7 bases. Germline loops: CDR1 WSHSY, CDR2 SAAADI. The J segment lost 1 base and the V segment lost 8 bases, leaving 6 bases of the junction unmatched. The CDR3 runs 14 residues. The DNA of the CDR3 is TGCGCCAGCCTACTTGCGGGAGGCACAGATACGCAGTATTTT. Its translation is CASLLAGGTDTQYF.

J is TRBJ2-3 and V is TRBV6-4; D perhaps matches TRBD2 (6 bases). The germline V gene has CDR1 MRHNA and CDR2 SNTAGT. V lost 1 base to trimming and J lost 6 bases, with 14 bases between them. The CDR3 contains 15 residues. The CDR3 nucleotides read TGTGCCAGCAGTGACTTGCAGACGGGAGACGATACGCAGTATTTT. Its translation is CASSDLQTGDDTQYF.